This TCR beta chain comes out of a study of early stage breast cancer tumors. Across the study: Of some 17 invasive breast tumors, about a dozen were hormone receptor-positive, HER2-negative. The study's findings and limits: Compared with adjacent normal breast, tumors showed about 2.4-fold denser, more clonal T cells. Enriched TCRB sequences shared across patients were mostly commonly generated sequences. Tumor and normal breast were distinguished via blood comparison in about 90% of the 16 patients.

Using immunoSEQ multiplex PCR, the repertoire was profiled, and TCRdb retains in-frame clones only, with some absent. The table lists about 50,000 clones, more than 60% of them singletons. This clone was recorded only once. Its antigen is as yet unknown. The receptor's source is a person aged 25 to 45 with breast cancer. The material sequenced was blood.

CDR3 nucleotides: TGTGCCAGCAGCGGGGCCGGGACAGGGAAAGGCTACACCTTC. Amino acids: CASSGAGTGKGYTF. V usage is TRBV7-9 and J usage is TRBJ1-2; 9 nucleotides match TRBD1. CDR3 length: 14 residues. The trim removed 5 bases at V and 8 bases at J, leaving 9 bases unmatched. Germline V CDR1 and CDR2: SEHNR, FQNEAQ (reference sequence).